Shown below are 3 T cell receptor beta chains from a single sample sequenced in a study of T cell responses to AZD1222 COVID-19 vaccine. Assay: immunoSEQ multiplex PCR; the TCRdb copy retains only in-frame clones and omits some. The table records 95,000 to 150,000 clones, under 90% of them present only once. The sequencing here drew on peripheral blood, taken on day 0 of AZD1222 vaccination. The receptors derive from an adult in good health.

This chain uses TRBV27 with TRBJ2-5; D is ambiguous. Germline CDR1 reads MNHEY; CDR2 reads SMNVEV (reference sequence). V was clipped by 8 bases and J by 5 bases, with 12 bases between them. This CDR3 has 12 residues. CDR3 bases: TGTGCCAGCGGGCGTCTGCAGGAGACCCAGTACTTC. This sequence encodes CASGRLQETQYF.

V gene TRBV3-1 (or the pseudogene TRBV3-2) combines with J gene TRBJ2-1, with TRBD1 matching 8 bases. V was pared by 5 bases and J by 8 bases, with 8 bases of the junction left unmatched. The CDR3 totals 14 residues. Germline lookup yields CDR1 LGHDT and CDR2 YNNKEL (reference sequence). The DNA of the CDR3 is TGTGCCAGCAGCATCCGGACAGGGTCCGATGAGCAGTTCTTC. The encoded protein is CASSIRTGSDEQFF.

The V and J genes are TRBV19 and TRBJ2-6, with D possibly matching TRBD1 (6 bases). Trimming pared 3 bases from V and 0 bases from J, leaving 12 bases between. There are 17 residues in the CDR3. Germline V CDR1 and CDR2: LNHDA, SQIVND (reference sequence). The CDR3, as DNA: TGTGCCAGTAGTATGGCGGCAGGGGCCTCTGGGGCCAACGTCCTGACTTTC. It encodes CASSMAAGASGANVLTF.